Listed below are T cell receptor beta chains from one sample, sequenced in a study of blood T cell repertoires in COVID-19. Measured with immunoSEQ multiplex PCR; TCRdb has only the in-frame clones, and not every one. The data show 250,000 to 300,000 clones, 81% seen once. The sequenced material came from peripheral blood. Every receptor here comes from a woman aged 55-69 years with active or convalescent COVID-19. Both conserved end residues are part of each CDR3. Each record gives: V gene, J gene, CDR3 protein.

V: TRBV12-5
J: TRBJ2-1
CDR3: CASGLSSGGYNEQFF

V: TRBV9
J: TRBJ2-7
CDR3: CASSVQGTYEQYF

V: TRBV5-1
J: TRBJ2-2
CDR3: CASKGTGQTNTGELFF

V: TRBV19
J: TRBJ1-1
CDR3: CASSIQGVGTEAFF

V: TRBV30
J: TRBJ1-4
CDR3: CAWSARTGGNEKLFF

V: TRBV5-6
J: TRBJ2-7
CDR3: CASSLPGLGTYEQYF

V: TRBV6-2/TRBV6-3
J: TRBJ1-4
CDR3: CASSYPPGGGSIPLF

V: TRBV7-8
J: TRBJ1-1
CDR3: CASSLYGGFTEAFF

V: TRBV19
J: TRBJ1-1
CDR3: CASSIGQGGLQGEAFF

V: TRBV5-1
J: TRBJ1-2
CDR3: CASSLEPGQGARGYTF

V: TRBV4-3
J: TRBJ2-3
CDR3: CASSQVVGSADTQYF

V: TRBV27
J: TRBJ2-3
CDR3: CASRRRGGSTDTQYF

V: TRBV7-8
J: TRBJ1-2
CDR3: CASSPTDGGHGYDGYTF

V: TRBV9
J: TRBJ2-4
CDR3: CASSAYREGNIQYF

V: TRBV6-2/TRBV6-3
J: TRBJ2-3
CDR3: CASSYSILAGAGTDTQYF

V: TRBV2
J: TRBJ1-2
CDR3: CASRRGQGDYGYTF

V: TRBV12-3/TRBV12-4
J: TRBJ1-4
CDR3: CASSSIGEKLFF

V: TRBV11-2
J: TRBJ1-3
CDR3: CASSPGRFSGNTIYF

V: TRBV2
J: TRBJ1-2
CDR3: CASSEGSGGYTF

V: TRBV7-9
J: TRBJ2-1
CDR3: CASSRGLAGKNEQFF

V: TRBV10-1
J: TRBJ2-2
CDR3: CASSEFHSPTGELFF

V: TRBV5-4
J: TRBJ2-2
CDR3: CASSKGLAGGVNTGELFF

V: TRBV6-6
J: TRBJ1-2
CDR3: CASGGGGNYGYTF

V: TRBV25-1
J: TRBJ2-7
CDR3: CASRTQGDEQYF

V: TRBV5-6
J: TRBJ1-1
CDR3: CASSLGVRGVRGTEAFF

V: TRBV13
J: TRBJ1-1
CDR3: CASSLLTGTNLWGTEAFF

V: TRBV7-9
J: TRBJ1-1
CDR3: CASSPHSGPVTEAFF

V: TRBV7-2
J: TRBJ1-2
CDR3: CASSPGGDLYGYTF

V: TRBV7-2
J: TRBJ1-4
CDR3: CASSLRTGEKLFF

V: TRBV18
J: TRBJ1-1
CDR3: CASSEGRRDTEAFF

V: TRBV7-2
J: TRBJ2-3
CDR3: CASSLSASGGSTDTQYF

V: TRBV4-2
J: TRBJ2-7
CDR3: CASSQGDRSYEQYF

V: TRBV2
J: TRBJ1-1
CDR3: CASTGTDLMNTEAFF

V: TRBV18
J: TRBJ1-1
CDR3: CASFLGQGGTEAFF

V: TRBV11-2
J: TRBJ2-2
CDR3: CASSEIVQGDTGELFF

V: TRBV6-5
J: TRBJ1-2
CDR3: CASSTSPGQGYGYTF

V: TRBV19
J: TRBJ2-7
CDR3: CASSTGHLSSYEQYF

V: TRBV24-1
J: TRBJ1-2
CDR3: CATSDPTGKGYTF

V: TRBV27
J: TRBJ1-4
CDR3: CASRKTGAGEKLFF

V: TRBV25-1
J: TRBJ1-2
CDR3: CASSGGTDLGDYGYTF

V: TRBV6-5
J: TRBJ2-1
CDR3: CASSSLADTKDEQFF